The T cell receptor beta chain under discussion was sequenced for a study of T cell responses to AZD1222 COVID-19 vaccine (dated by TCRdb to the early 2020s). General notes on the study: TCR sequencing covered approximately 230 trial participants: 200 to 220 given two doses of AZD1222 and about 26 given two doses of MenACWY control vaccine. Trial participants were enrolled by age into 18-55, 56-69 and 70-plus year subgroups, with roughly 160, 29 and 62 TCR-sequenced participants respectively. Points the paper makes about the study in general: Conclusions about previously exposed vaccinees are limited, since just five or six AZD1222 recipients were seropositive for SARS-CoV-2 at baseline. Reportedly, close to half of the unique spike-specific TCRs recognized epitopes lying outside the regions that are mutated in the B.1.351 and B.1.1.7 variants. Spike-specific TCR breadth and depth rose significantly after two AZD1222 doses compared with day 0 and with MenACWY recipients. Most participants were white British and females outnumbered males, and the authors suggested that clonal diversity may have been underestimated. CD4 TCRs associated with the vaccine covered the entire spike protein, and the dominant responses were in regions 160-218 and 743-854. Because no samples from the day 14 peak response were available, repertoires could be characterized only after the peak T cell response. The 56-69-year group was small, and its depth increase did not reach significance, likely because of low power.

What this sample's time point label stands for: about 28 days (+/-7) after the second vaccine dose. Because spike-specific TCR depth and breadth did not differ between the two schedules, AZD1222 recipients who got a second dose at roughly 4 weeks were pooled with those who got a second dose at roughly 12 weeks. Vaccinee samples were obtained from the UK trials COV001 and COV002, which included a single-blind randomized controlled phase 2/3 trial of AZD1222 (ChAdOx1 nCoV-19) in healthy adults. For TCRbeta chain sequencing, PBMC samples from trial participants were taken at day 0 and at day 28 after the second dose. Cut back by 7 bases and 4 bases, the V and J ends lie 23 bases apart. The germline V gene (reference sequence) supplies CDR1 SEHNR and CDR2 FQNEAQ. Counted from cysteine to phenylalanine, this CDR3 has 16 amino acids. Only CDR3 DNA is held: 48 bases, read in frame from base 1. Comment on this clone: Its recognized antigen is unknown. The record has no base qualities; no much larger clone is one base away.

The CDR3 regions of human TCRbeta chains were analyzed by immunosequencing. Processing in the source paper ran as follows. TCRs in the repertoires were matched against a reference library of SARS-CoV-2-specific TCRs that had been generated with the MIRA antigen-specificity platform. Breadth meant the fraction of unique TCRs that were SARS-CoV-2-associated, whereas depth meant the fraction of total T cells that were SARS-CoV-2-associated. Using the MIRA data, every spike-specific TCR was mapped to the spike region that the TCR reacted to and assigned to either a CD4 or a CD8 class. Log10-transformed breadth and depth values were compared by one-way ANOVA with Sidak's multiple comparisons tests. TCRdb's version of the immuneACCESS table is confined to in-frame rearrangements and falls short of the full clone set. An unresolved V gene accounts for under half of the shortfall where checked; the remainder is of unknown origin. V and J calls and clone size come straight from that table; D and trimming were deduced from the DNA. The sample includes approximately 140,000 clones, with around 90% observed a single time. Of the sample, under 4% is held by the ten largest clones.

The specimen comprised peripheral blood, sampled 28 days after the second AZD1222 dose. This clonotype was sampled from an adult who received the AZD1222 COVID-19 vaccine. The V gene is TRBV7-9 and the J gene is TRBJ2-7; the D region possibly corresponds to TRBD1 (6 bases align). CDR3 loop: CASNPPLRQEPYEQYF. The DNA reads TGTGCCAGCAACCCTCCCCTTAGACAGGAACCTTACGAGCAGTACTTC.